The following is a T cell receptor (beta chain) sequence with its context. The antigen is unknown. The sample is drawn from a study of cytomegalovirus exposure and HLA in healthy donors. Study at large: There were 70 million to 95 million unique TCRs (from HLA-typed donors) in an early data release.

V was clipped by 3 bases and J by 0 bases, with 6 bases between them. Germline loops: CDR1 SNHLY, CDR2 FYNNEI. CDR3 length equals 13 residues. The PCR had 60 Vbeta and 13 Jbeta primers. Original data processing: Later work found 65 million to 90 million unique TCR beta chains, with 10 million to 14 million shared. Assay: immunoSEQ multiplex PCR; the TCRdb copy retains only in-frame clones and omits some. V, J and clone size are taken as reported in that table, and D and trimming were inferred from the DNA itself. The table lists about 200,000 clones, around 77% of them singletons. Study-wide results and caveats: The study reported that TCR beta sequences accurately predicted HLA-A and HLA-B alleles in most subjects. Later analysis indicated greater clonal expansion among HLA-associated TCR beta chains than among equally common other chains.

The chain uses TRBV2 and TRBJ2-7, with D uncertain. Sample: PBMCs. The clonotype originates from a woman aged 30 to 39 in good health and CMV-seronegative. CDR3 sequence (DNA): TGTGCCAGCAGTGAGGCAGACTCCTACGAGCAGTACTTC. It is translated as CASSEADSYEQYF.